Listed below are T cell receptor beta chains from one sample, sequenced in a study of blood T cell repertoires in COVID-19. This table comes from immunoSEQ multiplex PCR, and its TCRdb copy is limited to in-frame clones, with some not included. The table includes some 350,000 clones, around four fifths detected once. The sequenced sample consisted of peripheral blood. These receptors all come from a man aged 25-45 years with active or convalescent COVID-19. Each CDR3 is given with its conserved first and last residue. The order of the fields is J gene, V gene, D gene, clone size, CDR3 protein, CDR3 DNA. The D gene is left open where the match is weak. The size field is filled for only some rows; it gives once, few, many or a size class.

TRBJ1-2 TRBV6-6 NA NA CASSYGWGVNYGYTF TGTGCCAGCAGTTACGGCTGGGGAGTTAACTATGGCTACACCTTC
TRBJ2-3 TRBV24-1 NA once CATQGSFRTDTQYF TGTGCCACCCAAGGCTCTTTCAGGACAGATACGCAGTATTTT
TRBJ2-7 TRBV15 NA NA CATSRGAWTGSYEQYF TGTGCCACCAGCAGAGGCGCGTGGACGGGAAGTTACGAGCAGTACTTC
TRBJ1-2 TRBV30 TRBD1 NA CAWTQGAPTPGYTF TGTGCCTGGACCCAGGGGGCGCCAACTCCTGGCTACACCTTC
TRBJ2-5 TRBV5-4 TRBD2 NA CASSSSFSGRGETQYF TGTGCCAGCAGCTCATCTTTTAGCGGGAGAGGAGAGACCCAGTACTTC
TRBJ2-7 TRBV5-1 TRBD2 NA CASSLGGLAISYEQYF TGCGCCAGCAGCCTGGGGGGACTAGCTATATCCTACGAGCAGTACTTC
TRBJ2-3 TRBV5-4 TRBD1 once CASSLGDRAPLGTQYF TGTGCCAGCAGCTTGGGTGACAGGGCCCCCCTAGGTACGCAGTATTTT
TRBJ1-1 TRBV19 NA NA CASSSTPDTEAFF TGTGCCAGTAGTTCCACCCCGGACACTGAAGCTTTCTTT
TRBJ1-6 TRBV30 TRBD1 NA CAWSNPGTGNSPLHF TGTGCCTGGAGTAATCCCGGGACAGGGAATTCACCCCTCCACTTT
TRBJ2-1 TRBV5-6 NA NA CASLYQGNEQFF TGTGCCAGCCTGTACCAGGGGAATGAGCAGTTCTTC
TRBJ2-7 TRBV11-2 TRBD2 NA CASSRPRGTSGRERQYF TGTGCCAGCAGCCGCCCGCGGGGAACTAGCGGGAGAGAGAGGCAGTACTTC
TRBJ2-7 TRBV30 NA NA CAWETVPYEQYF TGTGCCTGGGAGACAGTCCCCTACGAGCAGTACTTC
TRBJ2-5 TRBV24-1 NA NA CATSDRQGETQYF TGTGCCACCAGTGATAGGCAGGGAGAGACCCAGTACTTC
TRBJ1-2 TRBV2 NA NA CASSLFVPADYGYTF TGTGCCAGCAGTCTTTTCGTCCCGGCGGACTATGGCTACACCTTC
TRBJ1-4 TRBV28 TRBD1 NA CASSPQGVLEKLFF TGTGCCAGCAGCCCTCAGGGGGTATTGGAAAAACTGTTTTTT
TRBJ2-5 TRBV7-2 NA NA CASSLGQPRGQETQYF TGTGCCAGCAGCCTGGGACAACCGCGAGGCCAAGAGACCCAGTACTTC
TRBJ1-3 TRBV11-2 NA NA CASRGDPGNTIYF TGTGCCAGCCGGGGAGATCCCGGAAACACCATATATTTT
TRBJ2-3 TRBV11-3 TRBD2 once CASSPRTSGARDTQYF TGTGCCAGCAGCCCCCGGACTAGCGGGGCCAGAGATACGCAGTATTTT
TRBJ2-3 TRBV11-3 TRBD2 NA CASRYSGGGTDTQYF TGTGCCAGCAGATATTCGGGGGGAGGCACAGATACGCAGTATTTT
TRBJ1-4 TRBV19 NA NA CASSIKVRGREKLFF TGTGCCAGTAGTATAAAGGTACGAGGGCGTGAAAAACTGTTTTTT
TRBJ2-5 TRBV30 TRBD1 NA CAGTYSFGQGGIGETQYF TGTGCCGGCACATATTCTTTCGGACAGGGGGGGATCGGAGAGACCCAGTACTTC
TRBJ1-2 TRBV6-5 NA NA CASSYVRGYGYTF TGTGCCAGCAGTTATGTGAGAGGCTATGGCTACACCTTC
TRBJ1-5 TRBV28 TRBD1 NA CASRTGEREQPQHF TGTGCCAGCAGGACAGGGGAGAGGGAACAGCCCCAGCATTTT
TRBJ2-1 TRBV7-2 NA NA CASSLSPNNEQFF TGTGCCAGCAGCTTAAGCCCTAACAATGAGCAGTTCTTC